This T cell receptor (beta chain) was captured by sequencing in a study of cytomegalovirus exposure and HLA in healthy donors. Background on the study: Among several hundred genotyped donors, about 85% fell in the Caucasian-associated ancestry cluster. Notes on the study in general: Cytomegalovirus status was reportedly diagnosed by the classifier with high sensitivity and specificity. The authors listed about 170 TCR beta chains as cytomegalovirus-associated.

CDR1 is SGHRS and CDR2 is YFSETQ in the germline V gene. The CDR3 has 13 amino acids. The V segment lost 7 bases and the J segment 5 bases; nucleotides outside the gene matches: 5. This clone occurred a few times. Its antigen is currently unknown. PCR was performed using 60 Vbeta and 13 Jbeta primers. Only in-frame clones appear in the TCRdb table, and some are missing; sequencing was by immunoSEQ multiplex PCR. The sample yields about 130,000 clones, around two thirds seen once. The source of this sequence is a human donor in good health. Sequencing used PBMCs. This chain uses TRBV5-1 with TRBJ2-3, with 9 bases aligning to TRBD2. The CDR3 nucleotides are TGCGCCAGCCGGCGGGAGGGCGTAGATACGCAGTATTTT. This gives the protein CASRREGVDTQYF.